The table lists the clone carrying this T cell receptor (beta chain) with many counts. The target antigen is unknown. Clinicians diagnosed patients from clinical symptoms, serum thyroxine and TRAb, thyroid ultrasound and orbital computed tomography. CDR1 is MNHNS, CDR2 SASEGT, per germline. V was clipped by 4 bases and J by 5 bases, with 11 bases between them. The CDR3 loop spans 13 amino acids. These data originate in a study of T cells in Graves' hyperthyroidism and ophthalmopathy. Authors of the study amplified TCR beta CDR3 regions from RNA transcripts. HTBI primers were the set used in a first-round RT-PCR of the TCR CDR3. TCRdb independently ran MiXCR on the multiplex PCR reads; one entry per CDR3 protein. Among about 480,000 distinct CDR3 sequences listed, approximately 15% were seen once. Study-wide findings and caveats: Model output signaled ophthalmopathy a median approximately 6 months ahead of onset.

The V gene is TRBV6-1, the J gene TRBJ2-5; a weak D match, TRBD1 (5 bases). The source material was blood. This receptor was identified in a woman in her late teens or twenties with Graves' hyperthyroidism. DNA of the CDR3: TGTGCCAGCAGTGCGGCCAGGGCCGAGACCCAGTACTTC. It translates to CASSAARAETQYF.